The clone carrying this TCR beta chain has just one count. These data come from a study of shared clonotypes between healthy human individuals. Germline V gene sequence: CDR1 GTSNPN, CDR2 SVGIG (reference sequence). Unmatched junction bases numbered 5, after V lost 3 bases and J lost 0 bases. This CDR3 comprises 15 residues. Measured with immunoSEQ multiplex PCR; TCRdb has only the in-frame clones, and not every one. The sample lists about 2 million clones, less than 95% occurring once. CD45RO-negative, CCR7-positively selected cells formed the naive CD8 fraction, excluding terminally differentiated effector memory CD45RA+ cells.

This clonotype was sampled from a man younger than 30 in good health. The gene calls are TRBV30 and TRBJ2-7, with 10 bases matching TRBD2. Sequencing was done on a sample of naive CD8+ T cells sorted from blood. CDR3 protein: CAWRGSGGSSYEQYF. As DNA, the CDR3 is TGTGCCTGGAGGGGTAGCGGGGGGTCCTCCTACGAGCAGTACTTC.